The clone carrying this T cell receptor beta chain was counted many times. The data were obtained in a study of T cell repertoires in cytomegalovirus infection. The CDR3 extends over 15 amino acids. The ends lost 5 bases at V and 0 bases at J; junction bases unmatched: 6. TCRdb passed the reads through MiXCR, listing each CDR3 protein once. This repertoire shows 100,000 or so distinct CDR3 sequences, about 17% found once; its top ten account for 8%. V and J are TRBV12-3 or TRBV12-4 and TRBJ1-2; 7 bases line up with TRBD1. This clonotype originated in a human donor in good health (CMV status not recorded). Some clones in this sample may be carry-over from other donors' samples. The source material was PBMCs. CDR3 DNA: TGTGCCAGCAGTCTCCGGACAGGTGCTAACTATGGCTACACCTTC. Protein product: CASSLRTGANYGYTF.